Listed below are T cell receptor beta chains from one sample, sequenced in a study of blood T cell repertoires in COVID-19. The data were produced by immunoSEQ multiplex PCR, yet TCRdb's version contains in-frame clones alone and is incomplete. The table lists about 40,000 clones, about 90% of them singletons. Sequencing was carried out using peripheral blood. All receptors derive from a woman aged 80 or older with active COVID-19. The CDR3 runs from the conserved cysteine through the conserved F or W. The order of the fields is V gene, clone size, J gene, D gene, CDR3 protein, CDR3 DNA. D genes are given only for firm matches. Not every row has a clone size; where given, it reads once, few, many or a size class.

TRBV6-1,-,TRBJ1-2,-,CASSENFSNRFGYTF,TGTGCCAGCAGTGAGAATTTCTCTAACAGGTTTGGCTACACCTTC
TRBV15,-,TRBJ2-5,TRBD1,CATSRTGGEETQYF,TGTGCCACCAGCAGGACAGGGGGTGAAGAGACCCAGTACTTC
TRBV5-8,-,TRBJ1-1,-,CASSLARDNRLTEAFF,TGTGCCAGCAGCTTGGCCAGGGACAACCGACTCACTGAAGCTTTCTTT
TRBV7-6,-,TRBJ2-5,TRBD2,CASRPGTSGGQETQYF,TGTGCCAGCAGACCAGGCACTAGCGGGGGGCAAGAGACCCAGTACTTC
TRBV6-2/TRBV6-3,-,TRBJ2-5,-,CASSYSGSSRNF,TGTGCCAGCAGTTACTCCGGGTCCTCGAGAAACTTC
TRBV24-1,-,TRBJ1-2,-,CATSDSRDGYTF,TGTGCCACCAGTGATTCCCGAGATGGCTACACCTTC
TRBV6-6,-,TRBJ1-5,TRBD1,CAIRQGAGSNQPQHF,TGTGCCATCCGACAGGGGGCAGGCTCTAATCAGCCCCAGCATTTT
TRBV23-1,once,TRBJ2-5,TRBD1,CASSQSGGSRDRGQETQYF,TGCGCCAGCAGTCAATCGGGGGGATCCCGGGACAGGGGACAAGAGACCCAGTACTTC
TRBV19,-,TRBJ2-7,TRBD1,CASSSRSGTGVSYEQYF,TGTGCCAGTAGTTCCCGATCCGGGACAGGGGTTTCCTACGAGCAGTACTTC
TRBV7-2,-,TRBJ2-7,TRBD2,CASSHPLGRGGGEQYF,TGTGCCAGCAGTCACCCTCTTGGGCGGGGGGGCGGCGAGCAGTACTTC
TRBV5-1,-,TRBJ2-2,-,CASSLAQGGAGELFF,TGCGCCAGCAGCTTGGCCCAAGGGGGGGCAGGGGAGCTGTTTTTT
TRBV19,-,TRBJ2-7,TRBD2,CASSSSGGSAEQYF,TGTGCCAGTAGTTCTAGCGGGGGCTCCGCCGAGCAGTACTTC